Each of the 19 T cell receptor beta chains below was sequenced from the same sample in a study of blood T cell repertoires in COVID-19. Assay: immunoSEQ multiplex PCR; the TCRdb copy retains only in-frame clones and omits some. This table holds about 88,000 clones, about 90% found once. The sequencing sample was made of peripheral blood. The receptors stem from a man of 80 years or more with acute or convalescent COVID-19.

This clone was detected only once. This chain connects TRBV6-5 to TRBJ2-2; 9 bases match TRBD2. This CDR3 is 15 amino acids long. The V segment lost 10 bases and the J segment 0 bases; nucleotides outside the gene matches: 6. In germline, CDR1 is MNHEY, CDR2 SVGAGI. In DNA, the CDR3 is TGTGCCACCAACCGCGGGGGGGCGAACACCGGGGAGCTGTTTTTT. It translates to CATNRGGANTGELFF.

The chain couples TRBV5-1 to TRBJ2-4; no clear D. Germline assignment: CDR1 SGHRS and CDR2 YFSETQ. The CDR3 has 15 amino acids. V gave up 3 bases and J gave up 1 base, with 11 bases separating them. The CDR3 protein is CASSWLPEAKNIQYF. The CDR3 nucleotides read TGCGCCAGCAGCTGGCTCCCGGAGGCCAAAAACATTCAGTACTTC.

The gene calls are TRBV21-1 and TRBJ2-4; TRBD2, as called in the table, went unchecked against the DNA. TRBV21-1 is a documented pseudogene. CDR3 length: 19 amino acids. CDR3 sequence (DNA): TGTGCCAGCAGCCGTACGAATCTAGCGGGGGGGCCGATCGATCACATTCAGTACTTC. Translating it yields CASSRTNLAGGPIDHIQYF.

This chain links TRBV10-3 with TRBJ1-3; no firm D call. This CDR3 has 13 residues. V dropped 10 bases and J dropped 4 bases, with 14 bases sitting between them. Germline V CDR1 and CDR2: ENHRY, SYGVKD. The chain's CDR3 is CAKSDGTGNTIYF. The CDR3 nucleotides read TGTGCCAAAAGCGACGGAACGGGAAACACCATATATTTT.

The CDR3: CASSPHLARDRGQREAKNIQYF. The CDR3 region has the DNA TGTGCCAGCAGCCCCCATTTGGCCCGGGACAGGGGGCAAAGGGAGGCCAAAAACATTCAGTACTTC. The chain combines TRBV7-8 with TRBJ2-4, with 12 bases matching TRBD1. Germline V gene lookup returns CDR1 SGHVS and CDR2 FQNEAQ. The trim removed 5 bases at V and 1 base at J, leaving 21 bases unmatched. The CDR3 has 22 amino acids.

V usage is TRBV6-5 and J usage is TRBJ1-2; no firm D call. CDR1 is MNHEY and CDR2 is SVGAGI in the germline V gene. The CDR3 length is 16 residues. Trimming removed 4 bases from V and 7 bases from J, with 22 bases in between. CDR3 sequence reads: CASSFGLPGLKGGYTF. The CDR3 DNA is TGTGCCAGCAGTTTTGGCCTACCAGGACTTAAGGGTGGCTACACCTTC.

The V gene is TRBV6-1, the J gene TRBJ1-2; a weak D match, TRBD1 (5 bases). The CDR3 has 17 amino acids. Between the trimmed V and J ends, which lost 4 bases and 0 bases, there was a span of 18 bases. Germline V gene data show CDR1 as MNHNS and CDR2 as SASEGT. The CDR3 region is CASSVGGLGETNYGYTF. The CDR3 coding sequence is TGTGCCAGCAGTGTCGGGGGACTTGGCGAGACTAACTATGGCTACACCTTC.

The gene calls are TRBV19 and TRBJ1-2, with D perhaps matching TRBD1 (5 bases). Germline lookup yields CDR1 LNHDA and CDR2 SQIVND (reference sequence). The germline V and J ends were trimmed by 9 bases and 2 bases, with 16 bases remaining between them. The CDR3 loop spans 14 amino acids. The CDR3 is CASLRTPTNYGYTF. The CDR3 DNA reads as TGTGCCAGCCTAAGGACACCTACCAACTATGGCTACACCTTC.

This chain uses TRBV9 with TRBJ2-7; 10 bases match TRBD2. The CDR3 is made up of 20 amino acids. Germline V gene data show CDR1 as SGDLS and CDR2 as YYNGEE. The V and J ends lost 4 bases and 1 base, in that order; junction bases with no gene match: 20. The CDR3 DNA sequence: TGTGCCAGCAGCCCCCGTGCGGGGGGGCTAGCGGGAGCGGAGTCCTACGAGCAGTACTTC. This codes for CASSPRAGGLAGAESYEQYF.

The CDR3 sequence: CASSLLGHPGGETQYF. The CDR3 nucleotides are TGTGCCAGCAGCTTACTAGGTCACCCGGGGGGGGAGACCCAGTACTTC. The chain couples TRBV7-3 to TRBJ2-5, with TRBD2 identical over 8 bases. Per germline, CDR1 SGHTA and CDR2 FQGTGA. The CDR3 contains 16 residues. V dropped 2 bases and J dropped 5; count of bases not matched to a gene: 10.

J is TRBJ1-1 and V is TRBV3-1 (or the pseudogene TRBV3-2); D gene unclear. The CDR3 is made up of 13 amino acids. V lost 0 bases, J lost 10 bases, and 12 bases lay in between. From germline, CDR1 is LGHDT and CDR2 YNNKEL (reference sequence). Here the CDR3 reads CASSQEPITGAFF. CDR3 coding DNA: TGTGCCAGCAGCCAAGAACCTATTACGGGAGCTTTCTTT.

This sequence joins TRBV24-1 and TRBJ2-1, with D possibly matching TRBD2 (6 bases). Looked up from germline, CDR1 is KGHDR and CDR2 is SFDVKD. Deletions cut 0 bases from V and 9 bases from J, with 14 bases between. The CDR3 covers 15 residues. CDR3 in amino acids: CATSDLAGRRGEQFF. CDR3 in DNA: TGTGCCACCAGTGATTTGGCCGGGAGACGTGGTGAGCAGTTCTTC.

In this sample, this clone turned up a few times. The rearrangement joins TRBV5-1 to TRBJ1-2; TRBD1 matches at 11 bases. The CDR3 contains 15 residues. CDR1 SGHRS and CDR2 YFSETQ come from the germline V gene. Germline trimming cut 3 bases from V and 7 bases from J; bases unmatched to any gene: 8. CDR3 bases: TGCGCCAGCAGCTCGGAGCCCGGGACAGGGGGTGGCTACACCTTC. This translates into CASSSEPGTGGGYTF.

The V and J genes are TRBV19 and TRBJ1-1; D is uncertain. V was trimmed by 7 bases and J by 1 base, leaving 13 bases between them. Per germline, CDR1 LNHDA and CDR2 SQIVND (reference sequence). This CDR3 comprises 14 residues. This chain's CDR3 is CASNNGGRNTEAFF. The CDR3 DNA sequence: TGTGCCAGTAACAATGGAGGCAGGAACACTGAAGCTTTCTTT.

The chain uses TRBV7-6 and TRBJ1-2; 7 nucleotides line up with TRBD1. The CDR3 length is 15 residues. Per the germline V gene, CDR1 is SGHVS and CDR2 is FNYEAQ. Trimming took 6 bases from V and 2 from J; bases not matched to a gene: 9. The CDR3 DNA is TGTGCCAGCAGTTCAACGACAGGGACCAACTATGGCTACACCTTC. It is translated as CASSSTTGTNYGYTF.

This clone was counted a single time. The chain recombines TRBV5-1 with TRBJ2-2; tentative D call: TRBD1 (5 bases). The CDR3 is 15 residues long. V gave up 0 bases and J gave up 3 bases, with 9 bases separating them. Looked up from germline, CDR1 is SGHRS and CDR2 is YFSETQ. The CDR3 DNA reads TGCGCCAGCAGCTTGGGGGGCTCCTACACCGGGGAGCTGTTTTTT. Its protein is CASSLGGSYTGELFF.

This chain joins TRBV10-3 and TRBJ2-1; D is perhaps TRBD2 (6 bases). Germline V gene data show CDR1 as ENHRY and CDR2 as SYGVKD. The ends were cut back, 7 bases at V and 8 bases at J, with 15 bases in the middle. The CDR3 totals 13 residues. In DNA, the CDR3 is TGTGCCATCACCACCGGGACTCGGGATGAGCAGTTCTTC. As protein: CAITTGTRDEQFF.

The rearrangement uses TRBV7-3 and TRBJ1-1; D is unclear. The CDR3 is made up of 13 amino acids. CDR1 is SGHTA, CDR2 FQGTGA, per germline. Trimming left V 2 bases short and J 1 base short, with 5 bases between. CDR3 loop: CASSLEENTEAFF. The CDR3, as DNA: TGTGCCAGCAGCTTAGAGGAGAACACTGAAGCTTTCTTT.

This clone was seen more than once but under ten times. The V gene is TRBV19, the J gene TRBJ2-1, with 11 bases matching TRBD2. The CDR3 has 16 amino acids. V gave up 3 bases and J gave up 4 bases; unmatched junction bases: 5. Germline CDR1 is LNHDA and CDR2 is SQIVND (reference sequence). CDR3 protein: CASSIASGGRYNEQFF. CDR3 sequence (DNA): TGTGCCAGTAGTATTGCTAGCGGGGGGCGGTACAATGAGCAGTTCTTC.